The TCR beta chain described here comes from a study of blood T cell repertoires in COVID-19. The germline V gene encodes CDR1 KGHDR and CDR2 SFDVKD. V was clipped by 4 bases and J by 9 bases; unmatched bases: 6. CDR3 size: 13 residues. The method was immunoSEQ multiplex PCR; TCRdb's version includes in-frame clones alone and lacks a portion of them. The profile shows over 85,000 clones, approximately 92% of them singletons. This TCR was recovered from a young man with acute or convalescent COVID-19. Source material: peripheral blood. This rearrangement joins TRBV24-1 to TRBJ1-2, with 8 bases lining up with TRBD1. CDR3 sequence reads: CATSDPDRERYTF. Written as DNA, the CDR3 is TGTGCCACCAGTGACCCGGACAGGGAACGCTACACCTTC.